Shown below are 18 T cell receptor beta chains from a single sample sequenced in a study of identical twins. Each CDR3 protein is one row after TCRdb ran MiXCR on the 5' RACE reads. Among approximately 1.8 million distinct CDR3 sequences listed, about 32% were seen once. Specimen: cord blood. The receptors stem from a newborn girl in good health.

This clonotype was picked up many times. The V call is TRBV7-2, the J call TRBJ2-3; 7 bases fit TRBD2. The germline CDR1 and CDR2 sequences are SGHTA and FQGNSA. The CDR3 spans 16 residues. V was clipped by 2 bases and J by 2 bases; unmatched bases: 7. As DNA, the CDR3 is TGTGCCAGCAGCTTAACGGGACTACTACTCACAGATACGCAGTATTTT. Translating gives CASSLTGLLLTDTQYF.

The CDR3 spells CSARGGNNEQFF. For the CDR3, the DNA is TGCAGTGCTAGAGGAGGGAACAATGAGCAGTTCTTC. The chain has TRBV20-1 and TRBJ2-1; the D gene is possibly TRBD2 (5 bases). This CDR3 contains 12 residues. Between the trimmed V and J ends, which lost 1 base and 5 bases, there was a span of 6 bases. Germline values: CDR1 DFQATT, CDR2 SNEGSKA (reference sequence).

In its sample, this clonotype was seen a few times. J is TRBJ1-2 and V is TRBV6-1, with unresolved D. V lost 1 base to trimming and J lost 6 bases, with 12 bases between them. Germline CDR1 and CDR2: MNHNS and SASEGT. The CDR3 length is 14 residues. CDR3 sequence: CASSEEGQLDGYTF. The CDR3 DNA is TGTGCCAGCAGTGAAGAAGGGCAGCTGGATGGCTACACCTTC.

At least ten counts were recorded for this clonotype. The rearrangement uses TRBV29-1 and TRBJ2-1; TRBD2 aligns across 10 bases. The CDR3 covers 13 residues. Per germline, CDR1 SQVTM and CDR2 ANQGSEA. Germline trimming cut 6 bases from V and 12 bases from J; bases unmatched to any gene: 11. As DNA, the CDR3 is TGCAGCGTAAAGGCTAGCGGGAGTGGAGGGCAGTTCTTC. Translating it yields CSVKASGSGGQFF.

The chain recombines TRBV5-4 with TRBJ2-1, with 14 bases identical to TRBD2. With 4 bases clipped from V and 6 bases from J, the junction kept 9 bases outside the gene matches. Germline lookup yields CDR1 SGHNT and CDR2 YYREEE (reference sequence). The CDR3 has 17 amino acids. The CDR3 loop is CASSPIGLAGGGNEQFF. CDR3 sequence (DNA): TGTGCCAGCAGCCCTATCGGACTAGCGGGAGGTGGCAATGAGCAGTTCTTC.

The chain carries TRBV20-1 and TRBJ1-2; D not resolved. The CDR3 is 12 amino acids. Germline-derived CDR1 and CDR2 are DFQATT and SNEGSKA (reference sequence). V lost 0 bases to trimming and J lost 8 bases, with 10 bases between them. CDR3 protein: CSARDPKWGYTF. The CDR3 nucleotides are TGCAGTGCTAGAGACCCCAAGTGGGGCTACACCTTC.

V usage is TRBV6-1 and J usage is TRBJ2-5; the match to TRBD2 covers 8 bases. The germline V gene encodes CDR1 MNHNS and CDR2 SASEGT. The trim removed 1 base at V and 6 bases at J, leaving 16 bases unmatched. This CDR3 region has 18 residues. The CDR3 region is CASSEEFSRAGAGQTQYF. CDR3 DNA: TGTGCCAGCAGTGAAGAATTCTCCCGAGCGGGAGCCGGGCAGACCCAGTACTTC.

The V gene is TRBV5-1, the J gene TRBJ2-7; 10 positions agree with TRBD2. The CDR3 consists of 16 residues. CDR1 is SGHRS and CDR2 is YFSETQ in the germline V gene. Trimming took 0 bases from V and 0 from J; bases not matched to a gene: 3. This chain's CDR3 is CASSLVSSGGSYEQYF. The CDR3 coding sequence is TGCGCCAGCAGCTTGGTGTCTAGCGGGGGCTCCTACGAGCAGTACTTC.

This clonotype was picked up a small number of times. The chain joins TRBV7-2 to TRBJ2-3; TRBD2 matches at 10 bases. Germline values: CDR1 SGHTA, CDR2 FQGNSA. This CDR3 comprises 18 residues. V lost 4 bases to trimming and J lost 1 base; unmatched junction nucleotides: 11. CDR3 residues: CASSWRYFGTSGTDTQYF. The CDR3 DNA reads TGTGCCAGCAGCTGGCGGTACTTCGGGACTAGCGGCACAGATACGCAGTATTTT.

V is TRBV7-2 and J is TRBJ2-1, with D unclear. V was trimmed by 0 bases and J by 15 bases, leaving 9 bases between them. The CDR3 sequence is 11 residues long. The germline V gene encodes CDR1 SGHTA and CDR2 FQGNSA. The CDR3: CASSLAGIRFF. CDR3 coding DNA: TGTGCCAGCAGCTTAGCCGGTATACGGTTCTTC.

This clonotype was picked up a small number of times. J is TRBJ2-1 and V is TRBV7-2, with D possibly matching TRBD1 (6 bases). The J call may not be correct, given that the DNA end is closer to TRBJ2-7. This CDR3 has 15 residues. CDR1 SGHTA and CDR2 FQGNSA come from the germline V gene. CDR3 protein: CASSWTASSYNEQYF. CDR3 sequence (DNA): TGTGCCAGCAGCTGGACAGCCAGCTCCTACAATGAGCAGTACTTC.

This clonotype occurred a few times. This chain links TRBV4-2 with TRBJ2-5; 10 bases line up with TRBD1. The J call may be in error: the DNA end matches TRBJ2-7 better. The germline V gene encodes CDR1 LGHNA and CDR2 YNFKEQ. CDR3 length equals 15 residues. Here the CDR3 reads CASSQERQGANEQYF. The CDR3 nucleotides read TGTGCCAGCAGCCAGGAAAGACAGGGGGCGAACGAGCAGTACTTC.

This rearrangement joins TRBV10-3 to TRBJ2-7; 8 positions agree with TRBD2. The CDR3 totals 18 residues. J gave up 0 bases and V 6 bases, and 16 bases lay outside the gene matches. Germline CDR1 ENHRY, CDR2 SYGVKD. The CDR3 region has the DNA TGTGCCATCAGCCGAAACGACGTTGAGCGGGGGTCCTCCTACGAGCAGTACTTC. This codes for CAISRNDVERGSSYEQYF.

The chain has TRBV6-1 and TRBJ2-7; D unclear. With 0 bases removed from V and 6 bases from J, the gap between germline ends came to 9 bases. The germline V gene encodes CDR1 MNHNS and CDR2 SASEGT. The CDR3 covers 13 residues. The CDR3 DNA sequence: TGTGCCAGCAGTGAAGCCGTAAGGTTCGAGCAGTACTTC. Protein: CASSEAVRFEQYF.

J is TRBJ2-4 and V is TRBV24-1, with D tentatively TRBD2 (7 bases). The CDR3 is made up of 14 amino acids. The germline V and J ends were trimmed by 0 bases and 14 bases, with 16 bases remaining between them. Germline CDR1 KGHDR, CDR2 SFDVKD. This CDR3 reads CATSDLNGGGPKYF. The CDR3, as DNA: TGTGCCACCAGTGATTTGAATGGGGGGGGCCCCAAGTACTTC.

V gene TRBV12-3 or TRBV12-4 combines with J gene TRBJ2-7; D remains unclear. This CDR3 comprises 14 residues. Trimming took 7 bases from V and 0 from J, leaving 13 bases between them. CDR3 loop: CASTQTASSYEQYF. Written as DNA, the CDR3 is TGTGCCAGCACCCAGACGGCGAGCTCCTACGAGCAGTACTTC.

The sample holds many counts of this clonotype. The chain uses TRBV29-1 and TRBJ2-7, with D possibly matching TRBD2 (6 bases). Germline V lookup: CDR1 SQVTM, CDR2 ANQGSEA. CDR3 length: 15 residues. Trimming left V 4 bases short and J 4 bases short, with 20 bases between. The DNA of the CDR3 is TGCAGCGTTGTTACAGGAAAGGGTGGGAGGTACGAGCAGTACTTC. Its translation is CSVVTGKGGRYEQYF.

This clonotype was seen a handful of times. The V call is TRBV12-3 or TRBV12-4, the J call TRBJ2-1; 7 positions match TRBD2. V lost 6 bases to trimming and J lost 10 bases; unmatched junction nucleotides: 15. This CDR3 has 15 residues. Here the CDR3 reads CASSVLATGVGEQFF. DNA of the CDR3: TGTGCCAGCAGCGTACTAGCGACCGGCGTTGGGGAGCAGTTCTTC.